This T cell receptor (beta chain) comes out of a study of beta chain features in type 1 diabetes. Study-wide results and caveats: Across patients, naive, central memory and Treg TCRB repertoires exhibited apparently greater similarity than was observed across healthy donors. Sequencing the cDNA could make cells with high TCR expression show up more than they should. Fewer junction insertions and more nucleotide deletions appeared in type 1 diabetes patients. Among all four CD4+ subsets, Type 1 diabetes patients had TCRB CDR3s that were moderately but significantly shorter.

Of the isolated RNA, all was reverse transcribed, and so the sequenced material was expressed TCRB transcripts. Libraries were prepared by immunoSEQ multiplex PCR; TCRdb keeps only in-frame clonotypes and omits some of them. The table shows more than 250,000 clones, with just over 20% occurring only once. For this clone: Its antigen is as yet unknown.

The sequence was obtained from a woman in her 40s with type 1 diabetes. Sequencing input: naive CD4+ T cells from blood.

The CDR3 protein is CASSSSGDGETQYF. In DNA, the CDR3 is TGTGCCAGCAGTTCCTCAGGGGACGGGGAGACCCAGTACTTC. The chain links TRBV27 to TRBJ2-5, with D possibly matching TRBD1 (6 bases). The CDR3 is 14 amino acids. Germline lookup yields CDR1 MNHEY and CDR2 SMNVEV (reference sequence). The V gene lost 4 bases and the J gene lost 5 bases, with 14 bases spanning the gap.